This is a list of T cell receptor beta chains from one sample in a study of blood T cell repertoires in COVID-19. TCRdb keeps only in-frame clones here, not all; method: immunoSEQ multiplex PCR. The sample has about 130,000 clones; 70% to 90% are singletons. Material: peripheral blood. These receptors originate from a man in his fifties or sixties with acute or convalescent COVID-19. CDR3s include the opening cysteine and the closing phenylalanine or tryptophan. A D gene is named only where the DNA matches it firmly. The size entry is marked missing in some rows and otherwise reads once, few, many or a size class.

TRBD1,NA,TRBV27,TRBJ1-1,TGTGCCAGCAGTTTGCGTCCCGGGACAGGCGTACGCGCTGAAGCTTTCTTT,CASSLRPGTGVRAEAFF
NA,NA,TRBV28,TRBJ2-5,TGTGCCAGCAGTTCCCGGGACTCCCCCGAGACCCAGTACTTC,CASSSRDSPETQYF
NA,NA,TRBV29-1,TRBJ1-1,TGCAGCGCAACGGTCCCACCGGCTGAAGCTTTCTTT,CSATVPPAEAFF
NA,NA,TRBV7-6,TRBJ1-5,TGTGCCAGCAGCTCTGACAGTGGTGGCAATCAGCCCCAGCATTTT,CASSSDSGGNQPQHF
NA,few,TRBV18,TRBJ2-3,TGTGCCAGCTCACCACTTCAGGGCAACACAGATACGCAGTATTTT,CASSPLQGNTDTQYF
TRBD1,few,TRBV6-5,TRBJ1-2,TGTGCCAGCATTCCCCGACAGGGCTATGGCTACACCTTC,CASIPRQGYGYTF
NA,NA,TRBV7-9,TRBJ2-2,TGTGCCAGCAGCTTACGGGGATACACCGGGGAGCTGTTTTTT,CASSLRGYTGELFF
NA,once,TRBV7-9,TRBJ1-5,TGTGCCAGCAGCTTAGACACTCAGCCCCAGCATTTT,CASSLDTQPQHF
TRBD2,NA,TRBV11-2,TRBJ2-5,TGTGCCAGCAGCTTAGTCGGGGTGCGGGGGCAAGAGACCCAGTACTTC,CASSLVGVRGQETQYF
TRBD1,NA,TRBV6-5,TRBJ2-5,TGTGCCAGTAAGACAGGGTGGGTTTCGGAGACCCAGTACTTC,CASKTGWVSETQYF
NA,NA,TRBV6-6,TRBJ2-7,TGTGCCAGCAGTTCCCCGCCGCGCGAGCAGTACTTC,CASSSPPREQYF
NA,NA,TRBV15,TRBJ1-1,TGTGCCACCAGCAGAGATTCAGGGTCTGCTTTCTTT,CATSRDSGSAFF
TRBD2,NA,TRBV18,TRBJ2-7,TGTGCCAGCTCACCCGGGGGGGTCTACGAGCAGTACTTC,CASSPGGVYEQYF
TRBD2,NA,TRBV11-1,TRBJ2-1,TGTGCCAGCAGCGTTACGGGACTAGCCAGCCATGAGCAGTTCTTC,CASSVTGLASHEQFF
NA,NA,TRBV5-6,TRBJ1-6,TGTGCCAGCAGCTTAAGGGGTTCCTATAATTCACCCCTCCACTTT,CASSLRGSYNSPLHF
TRBD1,NA,TRBV24-1,TRBJ1-4,TGTGCCACCAGTGGACAGGGAAATGAAAAACTGTTTTTT,CATSGQGNEKLFF
NA,NA,TRBV6-6,TRBJ2-7,TGTGCCAGCAGCCGGGTCTTCTCCTACGAGCAGTACTTC,CASSRVFSYEQYF
NA,once,TRBV2,TRBJ2-1,TGTGCCAGCAGTGTTGGAGACAGGCACTACAATGAGCAGTTCTTC,CASSVGDRHYNEQFF
TRBD1,NA,TRBV28,TRBJ1-2,TGTGCCAGCAGTAGACAGGGGCAGGGGGGCTACACCTTC,CASSRQGQGGYTF
NA,NA,TRBV18,TRBJ2-3,TGTGCCAGCTCACCAATCCGAGCAGGTGGCGCAGATACGCAGTATTTT,CASSPIRAGGADTQYF
NA,NA,TRBV7-9,TRBJ1-1,TGTGCCAGCAGCTTATTACAGAGGAACACTGAAGCTTTCTTT,CASSLLQRNTEAFF
NA,few,TRBV5-1,TRBJ2-2,TGCGCCAGCAGCCCACAGGGCGGAGACACCGGGGAGCTGTTTTTT,CASSPQGGDTGELFF
NA,few,TRBV28,TRBJ2-3,TGTGCCAGCAGTACACTTACGACTAGCACAGATACGCAGTATTTT,CASSTLTTSTDTQYF
NA,NA,TRBV20-1,TRBJ1-4,TGCAGTGCTAGTGGACAGTTTGCAACTAATGAAAAACTGTTTTTT,CSASGQFATNEKLFF
NA,NA,TRBV15,TRBJ2-5,TGTGCCACCAGCAGAGATGGGCAGGCCCAAGAGACCCAGTACTTC,CATSRDGQAQETQYF
NA,NA,TRBV27,TRBJ1-5,TGTGCCAGCAGAAAAACAGTGGGCCAGCCCCAGCATTTT,CASRKTVGQPQHF
NA,once,TRBV5-6,TRBJ1-5,TGTGCCAGCAGCTCCTGGGACACGGGCGGGTCGCCCCAGCATTTT,CASSSWDTGGSPQHF
NA,NA,TRBV30,TRBJ1-1,TGTGCCTGGAGTGGAGTCTACCGAGCTTTCTTT,CAWSGVYRAFF
NA,NA,TRBV4-1,TRBJ1-5,TGCGCCAGCAGCCAAGCGGGTTTGAGTGGACAGCCCCAGCATTTT,CASSQAGLSGQPQHF
TRBD1,NA,TRBV7-3,TRBJ1-2,TGTGCCAGCAGCTTCGGGTTCCGGGACAGCTCTAACTATGGCTACACCTTC,CASSFGFRDSSNYGYTF
TRBD1,few,TRBV14,TRBJ2-2,TGTGCCAGCAGCTTACGCAGGGGGCTGGACGGGGAGCTGTTTTTT,CASSLRRGLDGELFF
NA,NA,TRBV27,TRBJ1-5,TGTGCCAGCGGGCCCTTGGCGCTTCATAGCAATCAGCCCCAGCATTTT,CASGPLALHSNQPQHF
NA,NA,TRBV6-5,TRBJ1-6,TGTGCCAGCAGTTACTCGACCATTTATCAGGCTTCACCCCTCCACTTT,CASSYSTIYQASPLHF
NA,once,TRBV5-5,TRBJ2-1,TGTGCCAGCAGCTTGCGGAGCACGAATGAGCAGTTCTTC,CASSLRSTNEQFF
TRBD1,NA,TRBV4-1,TRBJ2-7,TGCGCCAGCAGCTCCCGGGACAGCTCCTACGAGCAGTACTTC,CASSSRDSSYEQYF
NA,NA,TRBV10-3,TRBJ1-2,TGTGCCATCAGTGACAGGGGAGCGCATGGCTACACCTTC,CAISDRGAHGYTF
NA,NA,TRBV5-1,TRBJ1-4,TGCGCCAGCTCCCGACAGAGGAATGAAAAACTGTTTTTT,CASSRQRNEKLFF
NA,NA,TRBV28,TRBJ2-5,TGTGCCAGCAGTCCACGGTTTTCCGGGCAAGAGACCCAGTACTTC,CASSPRFSGQETQYF
NA,once,TRBV30,TRBJ1-5,TGTGCCTGGAGTGGCGGAGCGGATCAGCCCCAGCATTTT,CAWSGGADQPQHF
TRBD2,NA,TRBV10-1,TRBJ2-3,TGCGCCAGCAGCCCCGGGACTAGCGGCACAGATACGCAGTATTTT,CASSPGTSGTDTQYF
NA,NA,TRBV19,TRBJ1-5,TGTGCCAGTAGAACAGGGTGGAGCAATCAGCCCCAGCATTTT,CASRTGWSNQPQHF